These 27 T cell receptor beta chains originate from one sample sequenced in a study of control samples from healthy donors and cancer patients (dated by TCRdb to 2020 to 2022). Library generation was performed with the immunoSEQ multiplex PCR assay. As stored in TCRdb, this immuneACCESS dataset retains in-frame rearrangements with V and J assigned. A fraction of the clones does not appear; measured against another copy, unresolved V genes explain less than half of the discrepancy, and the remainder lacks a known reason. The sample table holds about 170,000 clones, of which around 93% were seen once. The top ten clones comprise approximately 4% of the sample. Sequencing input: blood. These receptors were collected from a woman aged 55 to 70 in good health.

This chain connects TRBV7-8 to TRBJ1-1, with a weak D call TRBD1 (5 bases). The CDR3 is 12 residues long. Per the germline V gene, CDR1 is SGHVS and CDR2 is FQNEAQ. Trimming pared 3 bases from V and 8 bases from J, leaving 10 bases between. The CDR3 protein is CASSFFREEAFF. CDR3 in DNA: TGTGCCAGCAGCTTCTTCAGGGAAGAAGCTTTCTTT.

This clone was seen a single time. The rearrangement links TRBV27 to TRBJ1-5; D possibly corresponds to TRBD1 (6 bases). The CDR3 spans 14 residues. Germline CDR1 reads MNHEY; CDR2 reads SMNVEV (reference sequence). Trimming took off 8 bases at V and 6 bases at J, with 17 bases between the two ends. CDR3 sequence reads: CASGRTESGQPQHF. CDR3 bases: TGTGCCAGCGGTAGGACAGAGAGCGGTCAGCCCCAGCATTTT.

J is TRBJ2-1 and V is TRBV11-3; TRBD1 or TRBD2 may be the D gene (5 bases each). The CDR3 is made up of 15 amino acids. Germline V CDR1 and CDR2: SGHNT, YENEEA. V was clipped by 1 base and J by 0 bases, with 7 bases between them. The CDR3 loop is CASSLAGSSYNEQFF. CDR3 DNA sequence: TGTGCCAGCAGCTTAGCAGGGAGCTCCTACAATGAGCAGTTCTTC.

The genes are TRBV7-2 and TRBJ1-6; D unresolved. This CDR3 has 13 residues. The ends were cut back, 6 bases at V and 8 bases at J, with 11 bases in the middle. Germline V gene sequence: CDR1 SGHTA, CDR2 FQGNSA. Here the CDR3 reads CASSYQRDSPLHF. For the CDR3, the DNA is TGTGCCAGCAGTTACCAAAGGGATTCACCCCTCCACTTT.

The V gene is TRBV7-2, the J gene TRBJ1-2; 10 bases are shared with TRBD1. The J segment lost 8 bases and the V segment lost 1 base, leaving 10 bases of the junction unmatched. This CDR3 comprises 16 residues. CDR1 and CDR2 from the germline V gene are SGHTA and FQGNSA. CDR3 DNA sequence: TGTGCCAGCAGCTTAGAAAGGCGACAGGGGGCGCGAGGCTACACCTTC. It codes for CASSLERRQGARGYTF. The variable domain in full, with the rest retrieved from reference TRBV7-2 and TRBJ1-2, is GAGVSQSPSNKVTEKGKDVELRCDPISGHTALYWYRQSLGQGLEFLIYFQGNSAPDKSGLPSDRFSAERTGGSVSTLTIQRTQQEDSAVYLCASSLERRQGARGYTFGSGTRLTVV.

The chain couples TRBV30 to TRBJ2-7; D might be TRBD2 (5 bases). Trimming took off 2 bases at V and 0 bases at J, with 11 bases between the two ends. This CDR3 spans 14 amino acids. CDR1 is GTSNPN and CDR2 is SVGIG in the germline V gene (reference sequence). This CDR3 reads CAWSKLGSSYEQYF. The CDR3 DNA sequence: TGTGCCTGGAGTAAACTAGGGAGCTCCTACGAGCAGTACTTC.

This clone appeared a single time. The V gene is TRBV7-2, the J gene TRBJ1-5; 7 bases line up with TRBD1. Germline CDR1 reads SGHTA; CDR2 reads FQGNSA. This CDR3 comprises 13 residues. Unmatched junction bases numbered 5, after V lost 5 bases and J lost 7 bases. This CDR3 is CASSRGGGQPQHF. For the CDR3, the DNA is TGTGCCAGCAGCCGAGGGGGCGGACAGCCCCAGCATTTT.

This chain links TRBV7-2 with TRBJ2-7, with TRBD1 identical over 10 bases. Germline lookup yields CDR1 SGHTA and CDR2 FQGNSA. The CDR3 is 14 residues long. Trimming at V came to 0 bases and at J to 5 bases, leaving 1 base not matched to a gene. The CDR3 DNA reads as TGTGCCAGCAGCTTAGCCGGGACAGGGGACGAGCAGTACTTC. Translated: CASSLAGTGDEQYF.

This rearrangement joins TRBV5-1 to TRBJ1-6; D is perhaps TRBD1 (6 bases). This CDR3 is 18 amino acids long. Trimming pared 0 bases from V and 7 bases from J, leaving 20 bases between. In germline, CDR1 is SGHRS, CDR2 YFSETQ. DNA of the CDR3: TGCGCCAGCAGCTTGGGTGTGGTCAGGGGTGGGCCGAATTCACCCCTCCACTTT. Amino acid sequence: CASSLGVVRGGPNSPLHF. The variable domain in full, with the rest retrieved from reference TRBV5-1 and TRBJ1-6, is KAGVTQTPRYLIKTRGQQVTLSCSPISGHRSVSWYQQTPGQGLQFLFEYFSETQRNKGNFPGRFSGRQFSNSRSEMNVSTLELGDSALYLCASSLGVVRGGPNSPLHFGNGTRLTVT.

The CDR3 nucleotides read TGTGCCAGCAGCAACCTTAGAGTGATCCTTGCAACTAATGAAAAACTGTTTTTT. Its protein is CASSNLRVILATNEKLFF. The chain recombines TRBV21-1 with TRBJ1-4. TRBV21-1 is described as a pseudogene. There are 18 residues in the CDR3.

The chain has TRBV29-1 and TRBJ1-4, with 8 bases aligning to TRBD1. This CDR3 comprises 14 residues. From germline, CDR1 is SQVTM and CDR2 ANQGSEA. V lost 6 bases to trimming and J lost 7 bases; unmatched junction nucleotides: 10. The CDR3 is CSVERQGLSEKLFF. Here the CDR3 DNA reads TGCAGCGTGGAAAGACAGGGGTTGAGTGAAAAACTGTTTTTT.

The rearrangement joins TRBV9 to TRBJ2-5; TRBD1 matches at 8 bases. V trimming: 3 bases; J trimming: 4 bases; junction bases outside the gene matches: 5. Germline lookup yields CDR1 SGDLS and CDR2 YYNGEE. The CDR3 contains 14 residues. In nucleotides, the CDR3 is TGTGCCAGCAGCGCCGACAGGGGTCGAGAGACCCAGTACTTC. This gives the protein CASSADRGRETQYF. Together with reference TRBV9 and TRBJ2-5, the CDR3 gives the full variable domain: DSGVTQTPKHLITATGQRVTLRCSPRSGDLSVYWYQQSLDQGLQFLIQYYNGEERAKGNILERFSAQQFPDLHSELNLSSLELGDSALYFCASSADRGRETQYFGPGTRLLVL.

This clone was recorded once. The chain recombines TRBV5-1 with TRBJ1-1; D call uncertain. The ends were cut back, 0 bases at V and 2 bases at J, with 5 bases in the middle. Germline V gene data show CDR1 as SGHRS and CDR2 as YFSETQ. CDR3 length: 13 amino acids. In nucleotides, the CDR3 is TGCGCCAGCAGCTTGGGGAGTAACACTGAAGCTTTCTTT. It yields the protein CASSLGSNTEAFF.

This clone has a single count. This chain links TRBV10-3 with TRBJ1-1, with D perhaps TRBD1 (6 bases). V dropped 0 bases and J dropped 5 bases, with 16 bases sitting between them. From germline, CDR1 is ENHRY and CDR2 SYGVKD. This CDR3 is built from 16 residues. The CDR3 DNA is TGTGCCATCAGTGAGTCAATTACAGGGATAGGTACTGAAGCTTTCTTT. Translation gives CAISESITGIGTEAFF.

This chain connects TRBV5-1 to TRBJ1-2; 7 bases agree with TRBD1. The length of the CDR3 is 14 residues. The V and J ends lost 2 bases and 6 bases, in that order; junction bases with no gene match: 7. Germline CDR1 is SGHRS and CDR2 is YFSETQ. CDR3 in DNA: TGCGCCAGCAGCTTTCACAGGGGTCCCGATGGCTACACCTTC. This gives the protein CASSFHRGPDGYTF.

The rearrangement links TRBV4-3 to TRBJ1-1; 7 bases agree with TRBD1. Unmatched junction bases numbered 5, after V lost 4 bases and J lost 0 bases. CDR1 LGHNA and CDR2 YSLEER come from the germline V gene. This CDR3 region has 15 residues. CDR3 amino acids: CASSRDDRVNTEAFF. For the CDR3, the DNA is TGCGCCAGCAGCCGAGATGACAGGGTGAACACTGAAGCTTTCTTT.

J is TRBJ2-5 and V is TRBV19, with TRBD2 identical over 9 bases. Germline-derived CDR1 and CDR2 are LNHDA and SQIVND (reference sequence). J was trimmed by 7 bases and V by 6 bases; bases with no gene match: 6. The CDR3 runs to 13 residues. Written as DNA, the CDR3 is TGTGCCAGTAGGCCGACTAGCGGACCGACCCAGTACTTC. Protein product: CASRPTSGPTQYF.

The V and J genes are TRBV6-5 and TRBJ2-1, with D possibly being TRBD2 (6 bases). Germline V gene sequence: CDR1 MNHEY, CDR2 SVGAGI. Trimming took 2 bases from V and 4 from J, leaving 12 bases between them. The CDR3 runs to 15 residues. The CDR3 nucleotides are TGTGCCAGCAGTTACGGGCGGAGGGTTTACAATGAGCAGTTCTTC. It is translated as CASSYGRRVYNEQFF.

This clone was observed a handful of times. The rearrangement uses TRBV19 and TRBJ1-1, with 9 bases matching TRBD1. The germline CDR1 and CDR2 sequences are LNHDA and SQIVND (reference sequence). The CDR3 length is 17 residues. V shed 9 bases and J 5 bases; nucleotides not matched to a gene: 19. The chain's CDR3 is CASSPETGGNWGTEAFF. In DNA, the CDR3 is TGTGCCAGCAGTCCTGAAACAGGGGGCAATTGGGGAACTGAAGCTTTCTTT.

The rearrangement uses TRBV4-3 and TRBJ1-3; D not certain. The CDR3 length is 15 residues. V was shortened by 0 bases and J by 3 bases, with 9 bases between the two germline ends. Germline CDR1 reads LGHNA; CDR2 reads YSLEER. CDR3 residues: CASSQEGWVGNTIYF. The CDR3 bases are TGCGCCAGCAGCCAAGAAGGATGGGTTGGAAACACCATATATTTT.

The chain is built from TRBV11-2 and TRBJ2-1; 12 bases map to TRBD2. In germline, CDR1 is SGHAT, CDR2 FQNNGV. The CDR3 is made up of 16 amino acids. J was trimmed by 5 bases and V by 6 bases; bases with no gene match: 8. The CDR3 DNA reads TGTGCCAGCAGGGAAAGGCTAGCGGGGGGGCACAATGAGCAGTTCTTC. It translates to CASRERLAGGHNEQFF.

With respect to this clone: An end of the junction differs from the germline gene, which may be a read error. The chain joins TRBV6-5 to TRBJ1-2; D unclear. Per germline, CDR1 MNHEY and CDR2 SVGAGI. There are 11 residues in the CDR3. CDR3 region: CASSDSYGYTF. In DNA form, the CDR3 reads TGTGCCAGCAGTGACTCGTATGGCTACACCTTC.

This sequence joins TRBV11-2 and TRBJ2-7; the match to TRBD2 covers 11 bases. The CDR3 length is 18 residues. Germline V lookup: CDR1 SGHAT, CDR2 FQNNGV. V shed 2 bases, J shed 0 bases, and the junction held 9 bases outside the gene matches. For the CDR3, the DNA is TGTGCCAGCAGCTTACCACTAGCGGGGGACCGATACTCCTACGAGCAGTACTTC. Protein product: CASSLPLAGDRYSYEQYF. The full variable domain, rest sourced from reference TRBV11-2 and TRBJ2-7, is EAGVAQSPRYKIIEKRQSVAFWCNPISGHATLYWYQQILGQGPKLLIQFQNNGVVDDSQLPKDRFSAERLKGVDSTLKIQPAKLEDSAVYLCASSLPLAGDRYSYEQYFGPGTRLTVT.

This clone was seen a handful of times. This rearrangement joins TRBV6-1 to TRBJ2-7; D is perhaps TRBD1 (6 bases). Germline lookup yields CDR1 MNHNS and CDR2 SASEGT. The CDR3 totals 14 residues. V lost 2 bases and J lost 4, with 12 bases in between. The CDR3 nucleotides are TGTGCCAGCAGTGAAACTACAGGGTCGTACGAGCAGTACTTC. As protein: CASSETTGSYEQYF.

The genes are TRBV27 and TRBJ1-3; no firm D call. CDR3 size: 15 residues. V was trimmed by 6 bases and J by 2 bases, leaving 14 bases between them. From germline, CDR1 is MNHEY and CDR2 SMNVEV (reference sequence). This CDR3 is CASSILGVPGNTIYF. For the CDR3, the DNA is TGTGCCAGCAGCATACTTGGCGTTCCTGGAAACACCATATATTTT.

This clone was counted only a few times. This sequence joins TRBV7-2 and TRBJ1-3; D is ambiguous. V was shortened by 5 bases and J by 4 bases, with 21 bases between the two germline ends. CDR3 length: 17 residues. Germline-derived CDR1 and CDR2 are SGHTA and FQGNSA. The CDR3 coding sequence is TGTGCCAGCAGCCCCCGGGGTCTAGGAAGAGGGGGAAACACCATATATTTT. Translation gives CASSPRGLGRGGNTIYF.

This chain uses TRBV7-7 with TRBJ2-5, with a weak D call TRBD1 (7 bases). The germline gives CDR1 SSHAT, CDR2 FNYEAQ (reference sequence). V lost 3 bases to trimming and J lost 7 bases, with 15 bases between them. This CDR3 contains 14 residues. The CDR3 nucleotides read TGTGCCAGCAGCTTCGTGCGGGACAGCCGGACCCAGTACTTC. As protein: CASSFVRDSRTQYF.